The rows below give T cell receptor beta chains drawn from one sample of a study of OX40 agonist ivuxolimab in advanced cancers. TCRdb's copy holds only in-frame clones and misses some; the assay was immunoSEQ multiplex PCR. The data show tens of thousands of clones, around 87% seen once. The sample in question was CD4+ or CD8+ T cells sorted from blood, obtained in a trial of the OX40 agonist ivuxolimab. These TCRs come from an adult with an advanced solid tumor such as melanoma, head and neck, liver or kidney cancer. The CDR3 runs from the conserved cysteine through the conserved F or W. D genes are given only for firm matches. The size entry is marked missing in some rows and otherwise reads once, few, many or a size class.

TGTGCCAGCAGCTTAGGAAGGGGCGAGCAGTACTTC CASSLGRGEQYF TRBJ2-7 TRBV7-4 NA NA
TGTGCCAGCAGCTTTACGGGAGGGGGGAATGAGCAGTTCTTC CASSFTGGGNEQFF TRBJ2-1 TRBV5-6 TRBD2 NA
TGTGCCACCAGCAAGCCTAGCCGGAGCACAGATACGCAGTATTTT CATSKPSRSTDTQYF TRBJ2-3 TRBV15 NA NA
TGTGCCAGCAGTTTGAGGGCGCAGGTTCCCTACGAGCAGTACTTC CASSLRAQVPYEQYF TRBJ2-7 TRBV27 NA NA
TGTGCCAGCAGGCCGGGACAGGGAGCCTACGAGCAGTACTTC CASRPGQGAYEQYF TRBJ2-7 TRBV6-6 TRBD1 NA
TGTGCCAGCAGTAACAGGGGCCCCAGGGGGGGCTACACCTTC CASSNRGPRGGYTF TRBJ1-2 TRBV9 TRBD1 NA
TGCGCCAGCCCGTGGTCGGGTAGCAATCAGCCCCAGCATTTT CASPWSGSNQPQHF TRBJ1-5 TRBV10-2 NA NA
TGTGCCAGCAGTTACAAGAGAAGGAACACCGGGGAGCTGTTTTTT CASSYKRRNTGELFF TRBJ2-2 TRBV6-5 NA NA
TGTGCCAGCCACCGGGGGGATATTGGGGGCTACACCTTC CASHRGDIGGYTF TRBJ1-2 TRBV9 NA NA
TGTGCCAGCAGTATCGGGAGCAGGTCCTACGAGCAGTACTTC CASSIGSRSYEQYF TRBJ2-7 TRBV6-6 NA NA
TGTGCCAGCACGCCTAGCGGCCGAAACAATGAGCAGTTCTTC CASTPSGRNNEQFF TRBJ2-1 TRBV27 TRBD2 NA
TGTGCCAGCAGTTCGGCAGGGAGCACTGAAGCTTTCTTT CASSSAGSTEAFF TRBJ1-1 TRBV28 NA NA
TGTGCCAGCAGTTACCTCCGGGACAACTATGGCTACACCTTC CASSYLRDNYGYTF TRBJ1-2 TRBV6-5 NA NA
TGTGCCAGCAGCCGCCAAAGTGGGGTAGGTTTTACCGAGCAGTACTTC CASSRQSGVGFTEQYF TRBJ2-7 TRBV7-8 NA NA
TGCGCCAGCAGCTCGGGGGGCCTTACAGGTTCTATAGCCAAAAACATTCAGTACTTC CASSSGGLTGSIAKNIQYF TRBJ2-4 TRBV5-1 NA NA
TGTGCCAGCACCTACAGGGATTACTACACCTTC CASTYRDYYTF TRBJ1-2 TRBV28 NA NA
TGTGCCAGCAGCCCCGGGCAGGGGAGCAATGAGCAGTTCTTC CASSPGQGSNEQFF TRBJ2-1 TRBV7-3 NA NA
TGCGCCAGCAGCCAAACCTCAGCCGGGACCCGGAGAAGAGAATTTTATGGCTACACCTTC CASSQTSAGTRRREFYGYTF TRBJ1-2 TRBV4-1 NA NA
TGTGCCTGGAGTCGACAGGGGAATCAGCCCCAGCATTTT CAWSRQGNQPQHF TRBJ1-5 TRBV30 TRBD1 NA
TGTGCCAGCTCACCGGCCCGGCAAGAGACCCAGTACTTC CASSPARQETQYF TRBJ2-5 TRBV18 NA NA
TGTGCCAGCGGAACGAACACAGATACGCAGTATTTT CASGTNTDTQYF TRBJ2-3 TRBV27 NA once
TGTGCCAGCAGCTACACAGGGGGCGAAAAACTGTTTTTT CASSYTGGEKLFF TRBJ1-4 TRBV6-5 TRBD1 NA
TGTGCTAGCAGCCTCGGACTCAACAATGAGCAGTTCTTC CASSLGLNNEQFF TRBJ2-1 TRBV7-7 NA NA
TGTGCCAGCATCCAAAACCAGGGGGCGACCTATGGCTACACCTTC CASIQNQGATYGYTF TRBJ1-2 TRBV5-8 TRBD1 NA
TGTGCCAGCAGCGCGAGGGAGGTAAACACTGAAGCTTTCTTT CASSAREVNTEAFF TRBJ1-1 TRBV9 NA NA
TGTGCCAGCAGGGCGGACAGGGGGATGGAAGAGCAGTACTTC CASRADRGMEEQYF TRBJ2-7 TRBV6-5 TRBD1 few
TGTGCCAGCAGCTATGACCAGGGGGACACTGAAGCTTTCTTT CASSYDQGDTEAFF TRBJ1-1 TRBV7-9 TRBD1 NA
TGTGCCAGCTCTCCCGGACTAGCTATCACAGATACGCAGTATTTT CASSPGLAITDTQYF TRBJ2-3 TRBV18 TRBD2 NA
TGCGCCAGCAGCCCCGGGGCGGGAACCTACGAGCAGTACTTC CASSPGAGTYEQYF TRBJ2-7 TRBV5-4 NA NA
TGTGCCAGCAGTTCCCTGGGCGGGAGCTACGAGCAGTACTTC CASSSLGGSYEQYF TRBJ2-7 TRBV5-6 TRBD2 NA
TGTGCCAGCAGCTTCCTAACTTCGAACACCGGGGAGCTGTTTTTT CASSFLTSNTGELFF TRBJ2-2 TRBV7-6 NA NA